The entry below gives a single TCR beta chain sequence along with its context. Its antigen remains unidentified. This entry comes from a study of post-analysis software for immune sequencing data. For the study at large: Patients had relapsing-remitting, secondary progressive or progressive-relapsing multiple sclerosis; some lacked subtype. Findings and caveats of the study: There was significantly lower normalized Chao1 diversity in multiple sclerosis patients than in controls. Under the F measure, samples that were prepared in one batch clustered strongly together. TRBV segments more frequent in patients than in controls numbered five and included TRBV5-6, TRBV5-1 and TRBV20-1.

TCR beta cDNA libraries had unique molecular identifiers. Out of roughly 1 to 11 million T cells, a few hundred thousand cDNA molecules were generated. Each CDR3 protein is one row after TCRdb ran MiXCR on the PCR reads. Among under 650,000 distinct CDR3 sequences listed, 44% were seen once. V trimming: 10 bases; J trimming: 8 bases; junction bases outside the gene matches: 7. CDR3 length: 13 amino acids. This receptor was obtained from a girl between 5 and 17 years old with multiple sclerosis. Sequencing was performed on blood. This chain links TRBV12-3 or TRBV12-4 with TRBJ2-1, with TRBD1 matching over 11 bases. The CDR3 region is CATGTGGIDEQFF. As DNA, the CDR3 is TGTGCCACTGGGACAGGGGGAATCGATGAGCAGTTCTTC.